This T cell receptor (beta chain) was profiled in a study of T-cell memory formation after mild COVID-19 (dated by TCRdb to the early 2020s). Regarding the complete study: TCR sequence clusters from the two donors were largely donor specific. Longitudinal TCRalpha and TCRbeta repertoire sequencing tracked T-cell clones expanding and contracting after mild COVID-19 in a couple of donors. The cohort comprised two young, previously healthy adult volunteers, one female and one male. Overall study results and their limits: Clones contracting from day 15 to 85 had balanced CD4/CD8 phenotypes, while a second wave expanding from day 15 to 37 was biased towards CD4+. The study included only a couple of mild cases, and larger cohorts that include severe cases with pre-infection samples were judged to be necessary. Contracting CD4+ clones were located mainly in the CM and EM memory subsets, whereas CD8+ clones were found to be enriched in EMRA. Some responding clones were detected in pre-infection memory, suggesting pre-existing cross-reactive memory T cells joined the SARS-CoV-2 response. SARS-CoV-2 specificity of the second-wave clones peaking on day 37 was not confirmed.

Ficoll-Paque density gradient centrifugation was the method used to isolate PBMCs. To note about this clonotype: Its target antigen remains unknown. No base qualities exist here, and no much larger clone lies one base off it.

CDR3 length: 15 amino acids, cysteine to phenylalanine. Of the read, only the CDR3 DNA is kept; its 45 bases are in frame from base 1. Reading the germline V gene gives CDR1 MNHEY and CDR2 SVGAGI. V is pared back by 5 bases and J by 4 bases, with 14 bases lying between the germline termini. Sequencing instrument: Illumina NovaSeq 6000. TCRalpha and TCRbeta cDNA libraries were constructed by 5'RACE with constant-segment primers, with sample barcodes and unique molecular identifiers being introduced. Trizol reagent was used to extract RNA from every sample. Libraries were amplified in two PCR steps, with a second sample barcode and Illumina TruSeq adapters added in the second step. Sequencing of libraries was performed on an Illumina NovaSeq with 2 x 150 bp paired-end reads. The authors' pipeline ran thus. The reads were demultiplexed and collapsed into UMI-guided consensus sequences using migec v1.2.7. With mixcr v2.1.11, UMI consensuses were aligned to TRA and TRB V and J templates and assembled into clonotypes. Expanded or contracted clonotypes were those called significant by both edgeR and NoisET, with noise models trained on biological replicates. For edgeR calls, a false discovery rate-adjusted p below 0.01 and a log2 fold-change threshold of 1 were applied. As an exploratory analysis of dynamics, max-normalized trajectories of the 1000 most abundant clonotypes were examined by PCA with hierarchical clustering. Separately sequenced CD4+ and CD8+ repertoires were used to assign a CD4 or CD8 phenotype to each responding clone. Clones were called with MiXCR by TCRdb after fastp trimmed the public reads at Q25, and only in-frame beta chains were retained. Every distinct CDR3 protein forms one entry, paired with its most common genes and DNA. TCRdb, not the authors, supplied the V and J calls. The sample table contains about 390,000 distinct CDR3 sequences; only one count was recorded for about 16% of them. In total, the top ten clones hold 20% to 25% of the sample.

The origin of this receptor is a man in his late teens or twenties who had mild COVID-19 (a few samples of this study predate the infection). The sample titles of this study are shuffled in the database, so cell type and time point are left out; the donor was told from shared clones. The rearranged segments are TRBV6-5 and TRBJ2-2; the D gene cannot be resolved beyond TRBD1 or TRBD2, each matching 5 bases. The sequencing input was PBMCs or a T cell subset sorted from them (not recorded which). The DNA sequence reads TGTGCCAGCAGTGGGGAGTTTAGGGGCACCGGGGAGCTGTTTTTT. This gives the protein CASSGEFRGTGELFF.